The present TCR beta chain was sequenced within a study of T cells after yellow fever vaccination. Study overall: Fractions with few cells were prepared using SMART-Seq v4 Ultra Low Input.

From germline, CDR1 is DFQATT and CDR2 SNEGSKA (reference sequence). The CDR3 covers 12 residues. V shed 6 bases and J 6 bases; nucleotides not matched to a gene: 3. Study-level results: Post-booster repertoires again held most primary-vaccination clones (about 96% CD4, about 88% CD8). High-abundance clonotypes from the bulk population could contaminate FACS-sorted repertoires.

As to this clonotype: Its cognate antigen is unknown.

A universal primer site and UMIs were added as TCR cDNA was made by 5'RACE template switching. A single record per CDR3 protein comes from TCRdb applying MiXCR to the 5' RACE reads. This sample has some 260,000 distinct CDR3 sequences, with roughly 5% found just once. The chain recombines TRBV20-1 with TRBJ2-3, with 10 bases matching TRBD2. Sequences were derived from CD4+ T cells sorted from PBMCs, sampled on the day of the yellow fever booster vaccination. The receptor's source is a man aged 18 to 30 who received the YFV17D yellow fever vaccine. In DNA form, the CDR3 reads TGCAGTGCCCTGGGACTAGCGGATACGCAGTATTTT. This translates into CSALGLADTQYF.